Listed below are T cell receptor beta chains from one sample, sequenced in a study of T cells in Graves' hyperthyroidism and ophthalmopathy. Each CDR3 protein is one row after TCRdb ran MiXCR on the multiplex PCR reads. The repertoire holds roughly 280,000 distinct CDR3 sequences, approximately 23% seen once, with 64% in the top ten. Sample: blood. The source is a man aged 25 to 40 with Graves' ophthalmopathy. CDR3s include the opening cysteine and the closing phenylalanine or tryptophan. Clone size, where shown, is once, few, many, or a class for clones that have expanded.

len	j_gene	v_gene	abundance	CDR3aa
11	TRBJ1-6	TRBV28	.	CASAGERPLHF
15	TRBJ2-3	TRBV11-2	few	CASSLGGMSTDTQYF
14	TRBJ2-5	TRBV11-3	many	CASSLGLVQETQYF
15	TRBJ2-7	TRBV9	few	CASSVQPGTPYEQYF
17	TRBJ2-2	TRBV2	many	CASSESLAGGTTGELFF
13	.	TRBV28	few	CASSLFSAAIQFF
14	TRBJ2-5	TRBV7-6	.	CAPHLAETIETQYF
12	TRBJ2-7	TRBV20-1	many	CSAGRDGYEQYF
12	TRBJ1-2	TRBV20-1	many	CSARGTGEDYTF
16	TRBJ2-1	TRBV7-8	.	CASSTHPRGNYNEQFF
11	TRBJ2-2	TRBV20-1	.	CSAKRGWDLFF
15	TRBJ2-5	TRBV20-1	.	CSARGLAGDGETQYF
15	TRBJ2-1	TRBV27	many	CASGSRGAGYNEQFF
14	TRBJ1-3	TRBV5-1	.	CASSKGASGNTIYF
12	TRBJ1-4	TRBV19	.	CASSETGRGLFF